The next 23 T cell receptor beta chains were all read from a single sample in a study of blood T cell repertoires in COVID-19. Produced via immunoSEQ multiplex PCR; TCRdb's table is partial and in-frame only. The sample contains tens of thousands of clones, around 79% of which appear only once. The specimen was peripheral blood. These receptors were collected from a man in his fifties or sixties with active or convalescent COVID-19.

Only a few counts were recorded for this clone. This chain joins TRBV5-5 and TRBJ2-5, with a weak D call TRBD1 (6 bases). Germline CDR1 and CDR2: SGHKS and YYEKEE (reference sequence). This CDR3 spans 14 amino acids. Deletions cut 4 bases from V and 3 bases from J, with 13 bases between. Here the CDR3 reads CASSPPDSKETQYF. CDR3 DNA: TGTGCCAGCAGCCCACCGGACAGTAAAGAGACCCAGTACTTC.

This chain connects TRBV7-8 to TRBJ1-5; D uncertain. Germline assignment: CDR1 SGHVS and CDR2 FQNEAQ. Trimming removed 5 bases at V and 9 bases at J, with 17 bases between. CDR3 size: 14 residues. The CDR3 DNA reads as TGTGCCAGCAGCCACCTTGTGGAGCTAAGGCCCCAGCATTTT. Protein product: CASSHLVELRPQHF.

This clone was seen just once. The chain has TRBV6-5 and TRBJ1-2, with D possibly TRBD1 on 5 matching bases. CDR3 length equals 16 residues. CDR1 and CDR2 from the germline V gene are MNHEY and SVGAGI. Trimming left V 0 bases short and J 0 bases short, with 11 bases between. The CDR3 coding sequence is TGTGCCAGCAGTTACTCAGGGGCCGAAGCTAACTATGGCTACACCTTC. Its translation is CASSYSGAEANYGYTF.

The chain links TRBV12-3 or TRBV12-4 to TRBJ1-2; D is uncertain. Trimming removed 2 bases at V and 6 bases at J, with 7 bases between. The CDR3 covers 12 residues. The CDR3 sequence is CASSLRRDGYTF. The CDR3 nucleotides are TGTGCCAGCAGTTTAAGGAGGGATGGCTACACCTTC.

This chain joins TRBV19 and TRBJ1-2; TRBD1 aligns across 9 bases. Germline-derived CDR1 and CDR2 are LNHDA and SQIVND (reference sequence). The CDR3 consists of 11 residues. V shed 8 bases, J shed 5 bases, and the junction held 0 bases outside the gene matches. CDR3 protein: CASGTGYGYTF. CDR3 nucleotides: TGTGCCAGTGGGACAGGGTATGGCTACACCTTC. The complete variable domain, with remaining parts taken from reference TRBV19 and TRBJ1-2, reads DGGITQSPKYLFRKEGQNVTLSCEQNLNHDAMYWYRQDPGQGLRLIYYSQIVNDFQKGDIAEGYSVSREKKESFPLTVTSAQKNPTAFYLCASGTGYGYTFGSGTRLTVV.

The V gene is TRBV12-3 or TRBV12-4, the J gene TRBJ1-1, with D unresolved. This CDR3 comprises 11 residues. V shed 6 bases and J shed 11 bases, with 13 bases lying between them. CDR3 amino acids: CASRTRTGAFF. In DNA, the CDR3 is TGTGCCAGCAGGACGAGGACGGGGGCTTTCTTT.

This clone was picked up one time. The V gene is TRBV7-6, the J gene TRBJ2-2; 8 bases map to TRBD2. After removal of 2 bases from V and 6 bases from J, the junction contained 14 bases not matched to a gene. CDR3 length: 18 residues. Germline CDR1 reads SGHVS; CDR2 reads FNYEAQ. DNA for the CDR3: TGTGCCAGCAGCTTAAACCCGGGGGGGGCCGCGGGGTCCGGGGAGCTGTTTTTT. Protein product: CASSLNPGGAAGSGELFF.

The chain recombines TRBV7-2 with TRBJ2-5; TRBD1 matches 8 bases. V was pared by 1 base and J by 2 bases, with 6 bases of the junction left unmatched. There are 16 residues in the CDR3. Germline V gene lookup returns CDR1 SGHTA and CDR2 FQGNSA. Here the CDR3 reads CASSLVRTGHQETQYF. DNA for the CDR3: TGTGCCAGCAGCTTAGTAAGGACAGGGCATCAAGAGACCCAGTACTTC. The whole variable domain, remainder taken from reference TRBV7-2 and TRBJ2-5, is GAGVSQSPSNKVTEKGKDVELRCDPISGHTALYWYRQSLGQGLEFLIYFQGNSAPDKSGLPSDRFSAERTGGSVSTLTIQRTQQEDSAVYLCASSLVRTGHQETQYFGPGTRLLVL.

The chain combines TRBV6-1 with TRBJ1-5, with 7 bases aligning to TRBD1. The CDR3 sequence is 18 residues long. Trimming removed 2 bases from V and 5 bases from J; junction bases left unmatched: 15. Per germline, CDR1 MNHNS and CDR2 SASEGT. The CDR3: CASSEYRGRTGWDQPQHF. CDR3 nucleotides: TGTGCCAGCAGTGAATATCGGGGAAGGACAGGTTGGGATCAGCCCCAGCATTTT.

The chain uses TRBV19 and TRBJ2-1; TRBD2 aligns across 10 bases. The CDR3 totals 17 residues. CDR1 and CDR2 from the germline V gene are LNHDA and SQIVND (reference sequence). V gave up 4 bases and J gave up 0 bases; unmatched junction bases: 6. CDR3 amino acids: CASSKSSGGFSYNEQFF. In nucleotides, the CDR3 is TGTGCCAGTAGTAAATCTAGCGGGGGCTTCTCCTACAATGAGCAGTTCTTC. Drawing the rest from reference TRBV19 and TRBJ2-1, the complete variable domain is DGGITQSPKYLFRKEGQNVTLSCEQNLNHDAMYWYRQDPGQGLRLIYYSQIVNDFQKGDIAEGYSVSREKKESFPLTVTSAQKNPTAFYLCASSKSSGGFSYNEQFFGPGTRLTVL.

The CDR3 spells CASSKLSSYEQYF. In DNA, the CDR3 is TGTGCCAGCAGCAAGCTTAGCTCCTACGAGCAGTACTTC. V usage is TRBV21-1 and J usage is TRBJ2-7; the DNA was not used to check the table's D call, TRBD2. TRBV21-1 is annotated as a pseudogene. This CDR3 has 13 amino acids.

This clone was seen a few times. In DNA, the CDR3 is TGTGCCAGCTCATTACAGGGCTTAAGGACTGAAGCTTTCTTT. It encodes CASSLQGLRTEAFF. The rearrangement joins TRBV18 to TRBJ1-1, with TRBD1 as a possible D gene (6 bases). The germline V and J ends were trimmed by 5 bases and 5 bases, with 15 bases remaining between them. Germline V gives CDR1 KGHSH, CDR2 LQKENI. The CDR3 is 14 residues long.

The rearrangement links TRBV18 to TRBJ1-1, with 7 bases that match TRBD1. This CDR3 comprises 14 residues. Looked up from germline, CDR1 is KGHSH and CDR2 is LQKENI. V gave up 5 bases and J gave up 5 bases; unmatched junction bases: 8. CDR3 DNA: TGTGCCAGCTCAGGCACAGGGGATGGAACTGAAGCTTTCTTT. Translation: CASSGTGDGTEAFF.

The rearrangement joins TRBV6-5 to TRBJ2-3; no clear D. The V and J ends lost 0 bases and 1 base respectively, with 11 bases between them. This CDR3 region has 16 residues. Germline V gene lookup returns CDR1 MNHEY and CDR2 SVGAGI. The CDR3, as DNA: TGTGCCAGCAGTTACTCTTCTGGTCAGGGCACAGATACGCAGTATTTT. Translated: CASSYSSGQGTDTQYF.

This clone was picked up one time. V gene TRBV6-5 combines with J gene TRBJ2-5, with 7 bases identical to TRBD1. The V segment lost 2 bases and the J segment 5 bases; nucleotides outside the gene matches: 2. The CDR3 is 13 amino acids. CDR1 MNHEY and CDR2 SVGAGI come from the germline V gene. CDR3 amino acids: CASSYLDRETQYF. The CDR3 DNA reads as TGTGCCAGCAGTTACCTGGACAGGGAGACCCAGTACTTC.

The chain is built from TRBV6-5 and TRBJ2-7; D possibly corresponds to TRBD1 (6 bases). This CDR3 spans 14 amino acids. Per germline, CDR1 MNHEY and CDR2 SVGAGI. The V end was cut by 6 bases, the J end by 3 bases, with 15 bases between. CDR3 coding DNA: TGTGCCAGCAGGCTAGGTAACAGGGACTACGAGCAGTACTTC. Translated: CASRLGNRDYEQYF.

The CDR3 here is CAISGVYEQYF. The CDR3 nucleotides are TGTGCCATCAGCGGGGTCTACGAGCAGTACTTC. The chain carries TRBV10-3 and TRBJ2-7, with D perhaps TRBD2 (5 bases). Germline V lookup: CDR1 ENHRY, CDR2 SYGVKD. The CDR3 is 11 residues long. With 6 bases removed from V and 3 bases from J, the gap between germline ends came to 6 bases.

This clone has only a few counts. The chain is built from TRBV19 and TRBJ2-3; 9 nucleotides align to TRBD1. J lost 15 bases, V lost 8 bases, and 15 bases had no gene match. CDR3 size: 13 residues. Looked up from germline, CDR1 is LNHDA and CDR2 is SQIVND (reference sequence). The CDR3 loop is CASSPDRGGLRYF. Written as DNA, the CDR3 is TGTGCCAGTTCCCCGGACAGGGGCGGACTGCGATATTTT.

The CDR3 sequence: CASSLPGTAYEQYF. The CDR3 DNA follows: TGTGCCAGCAGCTTGCCCGGGACTGCCTACGAGCAGTACTTC. The chain couples TRBV5-6 to TRBJ2-7; tentatively, D is TRBD2 (6 bases). V lost 1 base, J lost 2 bases, and 10 bases lay in between. The CDR3 is 14 residues long. The germline V gene encodes CDR1 SGHDT and CDR2 YYEEEE. Complete variable domain (other parts from reference TRBV5-6 and TRBJ2-7): DAGVTQSPTHLIKTRGQQVTLRCSPKSGHDTVSWYQQALGQGPQFIFQYYEEEERQRGNFPDRFSGHQFPNYSSELNVNALLLGDSALYLCASSLPGTAYEQYFGPGTRLTVT.

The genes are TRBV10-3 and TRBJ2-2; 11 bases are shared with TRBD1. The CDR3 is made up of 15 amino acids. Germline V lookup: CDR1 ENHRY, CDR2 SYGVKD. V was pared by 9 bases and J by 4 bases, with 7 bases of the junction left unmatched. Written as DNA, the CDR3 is TGTGCCATTACCCCCGGGACAGGGGGCACCGGGGAGCTGTTTTTT. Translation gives CAITPGTGGTGELFF.

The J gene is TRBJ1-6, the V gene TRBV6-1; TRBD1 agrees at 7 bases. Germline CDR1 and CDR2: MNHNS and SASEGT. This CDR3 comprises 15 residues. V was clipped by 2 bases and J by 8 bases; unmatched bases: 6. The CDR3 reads CASSELQGLDSPLHF. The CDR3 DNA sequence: TGTGCCAGCAGTGAACTACAGGGGTTAGATTCACCCCTCCACTTT.

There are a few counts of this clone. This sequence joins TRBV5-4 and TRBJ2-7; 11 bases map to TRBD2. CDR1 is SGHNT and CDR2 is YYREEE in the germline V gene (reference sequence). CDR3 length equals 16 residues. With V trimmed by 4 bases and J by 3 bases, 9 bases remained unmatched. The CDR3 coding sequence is TGTGCCAGCAGCCATCCCCTAGCGGGGGGATTCTACGAGCAGTACTTC. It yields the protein CASSHPLAGGFYEQYF.

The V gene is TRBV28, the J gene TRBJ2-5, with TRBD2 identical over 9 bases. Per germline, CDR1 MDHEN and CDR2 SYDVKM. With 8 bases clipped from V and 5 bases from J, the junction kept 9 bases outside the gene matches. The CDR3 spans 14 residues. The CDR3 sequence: CASRRGGASETQYF. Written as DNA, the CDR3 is TGTGCCAGCCGGCGGGGGGGGGCCAGTGAGACCCAGTACTTC.